Following are 7 T cell receptor beta chains from one sample sequenced in a study of CD8 T cells in ankylosing spondylitis. TCRdb reprocessed the 5' RACE reads with MiXCR, giving one entry per CDR3 protein. The table has about 160,000 distinct CDR3 sequences, approximately 9% seen once; the top ten hold roughly 16%. Material for sequencing was blood, either unsorted or a sorted T cell fraction (not recorded which). Receptors were obtained from a female donor with ankylosing spondylitis or in good health (not recorded which).

V and J are TRBV20-1 and TRBJ2-3; no clear D. V was shortened by 7 bases and J by 5 bases, with 13 bases between the two germline ends. Germline values: CDR1 DFQATT, CDR2 SNEGSKA (reference sequence). This CDR3 comprises 12 residues. CDR3 loop: CSVLLRRDTQYF. The CDR3 DNA reads as TGCAGTGTCCTGCTCCGGAGAGATACGCAGTATTTT.

This clonotype appeared many times. V is TRBV12-3 or TRBV12-4 and J is TRBJ1-2, with 12 bases matching TRBD1. CDR3 size: 14 residues. J was trimmed by 8 bases and V by 5 bases; bases with no gene match: 6. The CDR3 nucleotides are TGTGCCAGCAGTCCGGGACAGGGGGCGAGAGGCTACACCTTC. As protein: CASSPGQGARGYTF.

This chain uses TRBV15 with TRBJ2-1; D is perhaps TRBD1 or TRBD2 (5 bases each). Germline V gene lookup returns CDR1 LNHNV and CDR2 YYDKDF (reference sequence). V was shortened by 6 bases and J by 4 bases, with 13 bases between the two germline ends. The CDR3 extends over 14 amino acids. In DNA form, the CDR3 reads TGTGCCACCAGTTCCCGGGACCCTTACAATGAGCAGTTCTTC. Translation gives CATSSRDPYNEQFF.

Ten or more counts support this clonotype. The chain combines TRBV4-3 with TRBJ1-2; D gene ambiguous. This CDR3 is built from 15 residues. Germline values: CDR1 LGHNA, CDR2 YSLEER. The V end was cut by 3 bases, the J end by 8 bases, with 19 bases between. CDR3 coding DNA: TGCGCCAGCAGCCAGGTCCTAGGGCCCGGAGGGGGCTACACCTTC. Protein product: CASSQVLGPGGGYTF.

This clonotype showed up many times. The rearrangement links TRBV20-1 to TRBJ2-3; D uncertain. This CDR3 is 10 amino acids long. Germline CDR1 and CDR2: DFQATT and SNEGSKA (reference sequence). CDR3 nucleotide sequence: TGCAGCGTGGGCTCTGGTGCGCAGTATTTT. Amino acid sequence: CSVGSGAQYF.

This clonotype was recorded many times. The chain joins TRBV6-5 to TRBJ1-1; possible D gene TRBD1, 5 bases. The CDR3 is made up of 15 amino acids. CDR1 MNHEY and CDR2 SVGAGI come from the germline V gene. V dropped 0 bases and J dropped 10 bases, with 18 bases sitting between them. This chain's CDR3 is CASSYSAGSPLGAFF. The CDR3 nucleotides are TGTGCCAGCAGTTACTCGGCAGGGTCGCCTCTAGGAGCTTTCTTT.

This clonotype appeared a few times. The chain joins TRBV12-3 or TRBV12-4 to TRBJ1-1; no clear D gene. CDR3 size: 13 residues. The V gene lost 7 bases and the J gene lost 6 bases, with 15 bases spanning the gap. The CDR3 reads CASNLNSGAEAFF. The CDR3, as DNA: TGTGCCAGCAACCTCAATTCCGGGGCTGAAGCTTTCTTT.